This T cell receptor beta chain was found in a study of response to subunit inactivated influenza vaccine. Whole-study findings and limits: Authors suggested each seasonal influenza vaccination recruits few new T cells.

Germline lookup yields CDR1 SQVTM and CDR2 ANQGSEA. Trimming cost V 1 base and J 1 base, with 9 bases left between them. CDR3 length: 14 residues. Comments on this clonotype: No antigen is known for it.

TCRdb independently ran MiXCR on the RT-PCR reads; one entry per CDR3 protein. This sample yields 590,000 or so distinct CDR3 sequences, of which 12% to 15% are seen a single time; 7.5% to 9% belongs to the top ten. The V gene is TRBV29-1, the J gene TRBJ2-3; D might be TRBD1 (5 bases). The sequences come from PBMCs from blood, collected less than 15 days before vaccination. The sequence was obtained from a man aged 45-65 years who received an inactivated influenza vaccine. Written as DNA, the CDR3 is TGCAGCGTTGAAGCCGACAGCCGCACAGATACGCAGTATTTT. Its protein is CSVEADSRTDTQYF.